Here is one T cell receptor (beta chain) with its context. This specimen comes from a study of T cells in Graves' hyperthyroidism and ophthalmopathy. After removal of 3 bases from V and 0 bases from J, the junction contained 5 bases not matched to a gene. Germline V lookup: CDR1 SGHRS, CDR2 YFSETQ. The CDR3 runs 15 residues. The blood sample predates any ophthalmopathy symptoms, coming from first hyperthyroidism diagnosis. Template material for amplifying TCR beta CDR3 regions consisted of RNA transcripts. HTBI primers were employed in a first-round RT-PCR of the TCR CDR3. TCRdb re-analysed the multiplex PCR reads in MiXCR, keeping a single row per CDR3 protein. The sample holds some 380,000 distinct CDR3 sequences, approximately 15% seen once.

This clonotype was sampled from a man aged 25-40 years with Graves' hyperthyroidism that later progressed to Graves' ophthalmopathy. Specimen: blood. The chain is built from TRBV5-1 and TRBJ2-7; 8 bases map to TRBD1. The DNA of the CDR3 is TGCGCCAGCAGCTCTTACGGGACAGGCTCCTACGAGCAGTACTTC. It encodes CASSSYGTGSYEQYF.